This is a list of T cell receptor beta chains from one sample in a study of blood T cells in healthy people across ages. TCRdb ran MiXCR on the 5' RACE reads and lists one entry per CDR3 protein. The repertoire consists of nearly 1 million distinct CDR3 sequences, with roughly 47% occurring once and the leading ten covering about 20%. The sequenced sample consisted of blood. The receptors were gathered from a woman in her sixties in good health. The CDR3 runs from the conserved cysteine through the conserved F or W. D genes are given only for firm matches. Rows may omit the clone size; those that give it use once, few, many or a size class.

TRBJ2-1 | TRBV12-3/TRBV12-4 | TRBD1 | NA | CASSVIQTGQQFF | TGTGCCAGCAGTGTCATACAGACAGGGCAGCAGTTCTTC
TRBJ2-7 | TRBV6-5 | NA | NA | CASSSDEVPYEQYF | TGCGCCAGCAGTAGTGACGAAGTCCCCTACGAGCAGTACTTC
TRBJ1-6 | TRBV12-3/TRBV12-4 | NA | NA | CVSTFSGQGPSPLHF | TGTGTCAGCACCTTCTCGGGGCAGGGTCCATCACCCCTCCACTTT
TRBJ1-2 | TRBV3-1 | NA | NA | CASSQNFGDYTF | TGTGCCAGCAGCCAAAATTTTGGGGACTACACCTTC
TRBJ2-7 | TRBV5-5 | NA | NA | CASSFYLPSYGYEQYF | TGTGCCAGCAGCTTTTATCTTCCTAGCTACGGGTACGAGCAGTACTTC
TRBJ2-7 | TRBV29-1 | TRBD2 | NA | CSVASGIRYEQYF | TGCAGCGTTGCTAGCGGGATTCGGTACGAGCAGTACTTC
TRBJ2-1 | TRBV20-1 | NA | few | CSAESTYRGPYNEQFF | TGCAGTGCCGAGTCGACTTACCGGGGCCCCTACAATGAGCAGTTCTTC
TRBJ2-3 | TRBV28 | TRBD2 | few | CASSYNGRARTQYF | TGTGCCAGCAGTTACAACGGGAGGGCGCGGACGCAGTATTTT
TRBJ2-4 | TRBV12-3/TRBV12-4 | NA | NA | CASVEGRVGFGFQYF | TGTGCCAGCGTAGAGGGCAGGGTGGGCTTTGGGTTTCAGTACTTC
TRBJ2-5 | TRBV9 | NA | NA | CASSVIGEPTQYF | TGTGCCAGCAGCGTGATTGGGGAGCCGACCCAGTACTTC
TRBJ2-7 | TRBV4-1 | NA | NA | CASSRDTRLSYEQYF | TGCGCCAGCAGCCGAGATACACGCCTCTCCTACGAGCAGTACTTC
TRBJ2-5 | TRBV5-5 | TRBD1 | few | CASADLDRSSYQETQYF | TGTGCCAGCGCGGACTTGGACAGGTCAAGTTACCAAGAGACCCAGTACTTC
TRBJ2-7 | TRBV7-8 | NA | once | CASRSLAGLYGEQYF | TGTGCCAGCAGGTCCCTGGCGGGCCTTTACGGCGAGCAGTACTTC
TRBJ1-2 | TRBV20-1 | NA | few | CSARGGGDLYGYTF | TGCAGTGCTAGAGGCGGGGGCGACCTCTATGGCTACACCTTC